This is a list of T cell receptor beta chains from one sample in a study of T cell responses to AZD1222 COVID-19 vaccine. TCRdb's copy holds only in-frame clones and misses some; the assay was immunoSEQ multiplex PCR. The sample carries roughly 110,000 clones, about 90% recorded once. The source material was peripheral blood, sampled 28 days after the second AZD1222 dose. The receptors were gathered from an adult who received the AZD1222 COVID-19 vaccine. The CDR3 runs from the conserved cysteine through the conserved F or W. Fields, in order: clone size, V gene, D gene, J gene, CDR3 DNA, CDR3 protein. D genes are given only for firm matches. Not every row has a clone size; where given, it reads once, few, many or a size class.

abundance: .
v_gene: TRBV6-5
d_gene: .
j_gene: TRBJ1-2
CDR3nt: TGTGCCAGCAGCGACTACAGGAGCTCTAACTATGGCTACACCTTC
CDR3aa: CASSDYRSSNYGYTF

abundance: .
v_gene: TRBV15
d_gene: .
j_gene: TRBJ1-1
CDR3nt: TGTGCCGCAGGAAGGGGTTTGAACACTGAAGCTTTCTTT
CDR3aa: CAAGRGLNTEAFF

abundance: .
v_gene: TRBV4-2
d_gene: TRBD2
j_gene: TRBJ2-2
CDR3nt: TGTGCCAGCAGCCAAGATCGGGTAGCGGGAGGGATGGAGCTGTTTTTT
CDR3aa: CASSQDRVAGGMELFF

abundance: once
v_gene: TRBV5-1
d_gene: TRBD1
j_gene: TRBJ2-7
CDR3nt: TGCGCCAGCAGCGTCGGACAGGGGGTAAACGAGCAGTACTTC
CDR3aa: CASSVGQGVNEQYF

abundance: .
v_gene: TRBV14
d_gene: .
j_gene: TRBJ2-7
CDR3nt: TGTGCCAGCAGCCAAGATCCTATCTACGAGCAGTACTTC
CDR3aa: CASSQDPIYEQYF

abundance: .
v_gene: TRBV24-1
d_gene: .
j_gene: TRBJ1-2
CDR3nt: TGTGCCACCAGTGAGTTCGCAGGATATGGCTACACCTTC
CDR3aa: CATSEFAGYGYTF

abundance: once
v_gene: TRBV6-5
d_gene: TRBD1
j_gene: TRBJ1-2
CDR3nt: TGTGCCAGCAGTTCTGTTAGGGACAGTTATGGCTACACCTTC
CDR3aa: CASSSVRDSYGYTF

abundance: .
v_gene: TRBV19
d_gene: .
j_gene: TRBJ1-2
CDR3nt: TGTGCCAGTAGTATAGTTCCCGACAGTAACTATGGCTACACCTTC
CDR3aa: CASSIVPDSNYGYTF

abundance: .
v_gene: TRBV7-9
d_gene: .
j_gene: TRBJ1-4
CDR3nt: TGTGCCAGCAGCCGATCGATCCGGGAAGGCGCTGAAAAACTGTTTTTT
CDR3aa: CASSRSIREGAEKLFF

abundance: .
v_gene: TRBV3-1/TRBV3-2
d_gene: .
j_gene: TRBJ1-2
CDR3nt: TGTGCCAGCAGCCAAGCGCCAGGAACCTTTTATGGCTACACCTTC
CDR3aa: CASSQAPGTFYGYTF